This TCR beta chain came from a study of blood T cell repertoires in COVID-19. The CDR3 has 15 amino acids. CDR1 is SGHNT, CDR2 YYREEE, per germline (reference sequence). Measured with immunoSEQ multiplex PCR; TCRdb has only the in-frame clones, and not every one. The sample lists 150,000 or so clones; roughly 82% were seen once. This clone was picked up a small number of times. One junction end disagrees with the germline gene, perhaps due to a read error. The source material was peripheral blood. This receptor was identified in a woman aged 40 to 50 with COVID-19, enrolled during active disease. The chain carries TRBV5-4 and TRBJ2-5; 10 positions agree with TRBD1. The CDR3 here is CASTLDRGKLETQYF. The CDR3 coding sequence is TGTGCCAGCACCTTGGACAGGGGGAAATTAGAGACCCAGTACTTC. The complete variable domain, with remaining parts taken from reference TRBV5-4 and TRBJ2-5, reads ETGVTQSPTHLIKTRGQQVTLRCSSQSGHNTVSWYQQALGQGPQFIFQYYREEENGRGNFPPRFSGLQFPNYSSELNVNALELDDSALYLCASTLDRGKLETQYFGPGTRLLVL.